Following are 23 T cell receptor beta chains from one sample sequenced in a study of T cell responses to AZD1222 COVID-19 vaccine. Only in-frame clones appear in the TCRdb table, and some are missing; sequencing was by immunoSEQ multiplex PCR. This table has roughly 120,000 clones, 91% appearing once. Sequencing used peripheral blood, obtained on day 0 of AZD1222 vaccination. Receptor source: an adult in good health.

The CDR3 loop is CAIRGMRGSLKNNEQFF. The CDR3 DNA follows: TGTGCCATCAGGGGGATGAGGGGTTCGTTAAAAAACAATGAGCAGTTCTTC. This chain connects TRBV10-3 to TRBJ2-1, with D perhaps TRBD1 or TRBD2 (5 bases each). Germline V gene lookup returns CDR1 ENHRY and CDR2 SYGVKD. V was shortened by 6 bases and J by 5 bases, with 23 bases between the two germline ends. This CDR3 is 17 amino acids long.

Here the CDR3 reads CASSRRDRLNTGELFF. The CDR3, as DNA: TGTGCCAGCAGCCGACGGGACCGATTGAACACCGGGGAGCTGTTTTTT. The rearrangement joins TRBV3-1 (or the pseudogene TRBV3-2) to TRBJ2-2; D is tentatively TRBD1 or TRBD2 (5 bases each). The V and J ends lost 4 bases and 1 base respectively, with 13 bases between them. Germline CDR1 is LGHDT and CDR2 is YNNKEL (reference sequence). CDR3 length equals 16 residues.

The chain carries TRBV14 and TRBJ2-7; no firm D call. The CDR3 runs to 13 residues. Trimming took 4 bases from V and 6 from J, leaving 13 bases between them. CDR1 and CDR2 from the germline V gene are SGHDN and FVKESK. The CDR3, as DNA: TGTGCCAGCAGCCCGGGTATTTCGGGCGAGCAGTACTTC. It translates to CASSPGISGEQYF. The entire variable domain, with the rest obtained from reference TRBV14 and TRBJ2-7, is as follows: EAGVTQFPSHSVIEKGQTVTLRCDPISGHDNLYWYRRVMGKEIKFLLHFVKESKQDESGMPNNRFLAERTGGTYSTLKVQPAELEDSGVYFCASSPGISGEQYFGPGTRLTVT.

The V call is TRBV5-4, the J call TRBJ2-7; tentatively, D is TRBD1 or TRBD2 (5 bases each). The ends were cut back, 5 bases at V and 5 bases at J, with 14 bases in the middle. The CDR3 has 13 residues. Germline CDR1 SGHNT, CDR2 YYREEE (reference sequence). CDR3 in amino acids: CASRWGTRDEQYF. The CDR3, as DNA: TGTGCCAGCAGATGGGGGACCAGGGACGAGCAGTACTTC.

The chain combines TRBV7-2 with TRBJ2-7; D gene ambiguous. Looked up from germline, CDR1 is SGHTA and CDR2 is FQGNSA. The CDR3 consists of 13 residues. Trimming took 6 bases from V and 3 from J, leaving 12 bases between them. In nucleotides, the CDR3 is TGTGCCAGCAGTCCCCAACTTCTCTACGAGCAGTACTTC. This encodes CASSPQLLYEQYF.

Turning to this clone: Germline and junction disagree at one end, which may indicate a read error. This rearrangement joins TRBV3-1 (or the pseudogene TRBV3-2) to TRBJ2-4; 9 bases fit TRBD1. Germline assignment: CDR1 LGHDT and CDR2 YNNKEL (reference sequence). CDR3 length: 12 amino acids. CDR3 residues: CASSRTGDPPDF. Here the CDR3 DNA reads TGTGCCAGCAGCCGGACAGGGGATCCTCCGGACTTC.

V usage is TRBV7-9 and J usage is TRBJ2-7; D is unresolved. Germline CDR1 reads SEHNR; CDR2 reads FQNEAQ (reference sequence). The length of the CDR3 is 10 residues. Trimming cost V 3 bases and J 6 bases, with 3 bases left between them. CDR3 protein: CASSFCEQYF. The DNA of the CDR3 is TGTGCCAGCAGCTTCTGCGAGCAGTACTTC.

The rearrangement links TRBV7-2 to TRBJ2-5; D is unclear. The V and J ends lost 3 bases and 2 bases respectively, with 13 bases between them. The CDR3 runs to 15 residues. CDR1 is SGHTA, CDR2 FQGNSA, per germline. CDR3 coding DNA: TGTGCCAGCAGCTTTTCGCCACTCCGGCAAGAGACCCAGTACTTC. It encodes CASSFSPLRQETQYF. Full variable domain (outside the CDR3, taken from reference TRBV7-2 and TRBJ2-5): GAGVSQSPSNKVTEKGKDVELRCDPISGHTALYWYRQSLGQGLEFLIYFQGNSAPDKSGLPSDRFSAERTGGSVSTLTIQRTQQEDSAVYLCASSFSPLRQETQYFGPGTRLLVL.

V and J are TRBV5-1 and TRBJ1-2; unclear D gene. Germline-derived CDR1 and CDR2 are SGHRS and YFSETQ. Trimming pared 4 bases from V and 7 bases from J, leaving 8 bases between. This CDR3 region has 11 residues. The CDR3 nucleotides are TGCGCCAGCAGCCAAGAGAGTGGCTACACCTTC. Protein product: CASSQESGYTF.

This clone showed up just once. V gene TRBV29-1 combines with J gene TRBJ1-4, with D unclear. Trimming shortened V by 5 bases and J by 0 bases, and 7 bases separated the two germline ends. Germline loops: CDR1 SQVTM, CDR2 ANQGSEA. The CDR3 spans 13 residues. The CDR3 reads CSVYIATNEKLFF. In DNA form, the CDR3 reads TGCAGCGTTTATATTGCAACTAATGAAAAACTGTTTTTT.

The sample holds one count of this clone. CDR3 protein: CASRNNRGYEQYF. The CDR3 DNA sequence: TGTGCCAGCAGAAACAATAGGGGCTACGAGCAGTACTTC. This chain links TRBV6-5 with TRBJ2-7, with a tentative D call TRBD1 (5 bases). Germline V gene data show CDR1 as MNHEY and CDR2 as SVGAGI. V gave up 6 bases and J gave up 3 bases, with 12 bases separating them. CDR3 length: 13 residues.

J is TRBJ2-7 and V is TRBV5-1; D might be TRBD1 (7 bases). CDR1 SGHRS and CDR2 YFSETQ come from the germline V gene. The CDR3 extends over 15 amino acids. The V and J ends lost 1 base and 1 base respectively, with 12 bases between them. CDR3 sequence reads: CASSLWAGGSYEQYF. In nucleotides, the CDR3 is TGCGCCAGCAGCTTGTGGGCAGGGGGGTCCTACGAGCAGTACTTC.

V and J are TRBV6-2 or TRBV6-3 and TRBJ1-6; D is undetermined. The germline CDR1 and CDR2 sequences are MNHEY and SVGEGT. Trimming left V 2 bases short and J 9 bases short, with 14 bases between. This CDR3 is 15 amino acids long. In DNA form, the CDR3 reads TGTGCCAGCAGTTACCCTGGGATATTGGGTTCACCCCTCCACTTT. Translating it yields CASSYPGILGSPLHF.

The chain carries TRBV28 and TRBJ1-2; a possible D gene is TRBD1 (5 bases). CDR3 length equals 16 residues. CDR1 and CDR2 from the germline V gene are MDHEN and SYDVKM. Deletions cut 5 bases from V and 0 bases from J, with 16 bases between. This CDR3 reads CASSEIRDLANYGYTF. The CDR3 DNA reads TGTGCCAGCAGTGAAATCCGGGACCTGGCTAACTATGGCTACACCTTC.

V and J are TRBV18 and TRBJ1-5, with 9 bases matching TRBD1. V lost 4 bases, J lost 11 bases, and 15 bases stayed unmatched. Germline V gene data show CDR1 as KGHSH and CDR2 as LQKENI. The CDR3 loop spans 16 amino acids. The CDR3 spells CASSLIPGQGLWAQHF. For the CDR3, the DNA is TGTGCCAGCTCACTTATCCCGGGACAGGGATTGTGGGCCCAGCATTTT.

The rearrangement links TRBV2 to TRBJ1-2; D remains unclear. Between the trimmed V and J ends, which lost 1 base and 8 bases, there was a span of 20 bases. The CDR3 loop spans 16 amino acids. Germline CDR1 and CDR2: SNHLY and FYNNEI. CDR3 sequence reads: CASSEVAQVDVKGYTF. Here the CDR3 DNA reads TGTGCCAGCAGTGAAGTCGCCCAGGTCGATGTTAAGGGCTACACCTTC.

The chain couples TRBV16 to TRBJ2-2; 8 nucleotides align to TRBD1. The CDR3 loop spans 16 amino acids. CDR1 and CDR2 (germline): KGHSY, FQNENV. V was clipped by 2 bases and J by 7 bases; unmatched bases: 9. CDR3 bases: TGTGCCAGCAGCCAAACCCCGGACAGGGAAGTCGGGGAGCTGTTTTTT. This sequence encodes CASSQTPDREVGELFF.

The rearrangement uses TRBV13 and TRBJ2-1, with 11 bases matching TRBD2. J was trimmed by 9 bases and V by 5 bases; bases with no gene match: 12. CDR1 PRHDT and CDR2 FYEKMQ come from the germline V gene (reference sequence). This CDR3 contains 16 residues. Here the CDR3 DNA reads TGTGCCAGCAGCCCGACCTCTAGCGGGGGGCAGGGTGAGCAGTTCTTC. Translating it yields CASSPTSSGGQGEQFF. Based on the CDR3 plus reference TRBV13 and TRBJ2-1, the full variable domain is AAGVIQSPRHLIKEKRETATLKCYPIPRHDTVYWYQQGPGQDPQFLISFYEKMQSDKGSIPDRFSAQQFSDYHSELNMSSLELGDSALYFCASSPTSSGGQGEQFFGPGTRLTVL.

The CDR3 region has the DNA TGTGCCAGCAGTTCCGTTAGGTGGGACAGGGCTTATAATTCACCCCTCCACTTT. Encoded protein: CASSSVRWDRAYNSPLHF. This chain connects TRBV28 to TRBJ1-6; 9 bases line up with TRBD1. The CDR3 length is 18 residues. Germline V gives CDR1 MDHEN, CDR2 SYDVKM. The V segment lost 4 bases and the J segment 4 bases; nucleotides outside the gene matches: 11.

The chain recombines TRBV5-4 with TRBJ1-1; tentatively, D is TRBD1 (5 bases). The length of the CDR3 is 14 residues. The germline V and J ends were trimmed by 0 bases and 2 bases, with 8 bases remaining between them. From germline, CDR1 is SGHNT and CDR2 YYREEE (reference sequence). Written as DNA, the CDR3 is TGTGCCAGCAGCTTGGGCGGGGGAAACACTGAAGCTTTCTTT. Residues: CASSLGGGNTEAFF.

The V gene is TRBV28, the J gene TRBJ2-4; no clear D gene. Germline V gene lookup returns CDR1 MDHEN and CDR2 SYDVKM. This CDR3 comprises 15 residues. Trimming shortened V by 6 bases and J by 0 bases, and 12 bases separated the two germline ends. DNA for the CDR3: TGTGCCAGCAGCCAAAACTTCCTAGCCAAAAACATTCAGTACTTC. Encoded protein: CASSQNFLAKNIQYF.

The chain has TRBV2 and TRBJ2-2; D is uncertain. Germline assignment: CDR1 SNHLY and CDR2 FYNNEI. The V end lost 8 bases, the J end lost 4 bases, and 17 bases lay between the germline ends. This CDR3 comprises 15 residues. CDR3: CASYDDWYGTGELFF. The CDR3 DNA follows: TGTGCCAGCTATGATGATTGGTATGGCACCGGGGAGCTGTTTTTT.

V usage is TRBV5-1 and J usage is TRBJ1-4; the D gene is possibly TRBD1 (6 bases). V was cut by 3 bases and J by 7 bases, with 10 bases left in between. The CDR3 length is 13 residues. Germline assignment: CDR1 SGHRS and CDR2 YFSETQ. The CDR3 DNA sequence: TGCGCCAGCAGCTCAGGGACAATTGAAAAACTGTTTTTT. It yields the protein CASSSGTIEKLFF.